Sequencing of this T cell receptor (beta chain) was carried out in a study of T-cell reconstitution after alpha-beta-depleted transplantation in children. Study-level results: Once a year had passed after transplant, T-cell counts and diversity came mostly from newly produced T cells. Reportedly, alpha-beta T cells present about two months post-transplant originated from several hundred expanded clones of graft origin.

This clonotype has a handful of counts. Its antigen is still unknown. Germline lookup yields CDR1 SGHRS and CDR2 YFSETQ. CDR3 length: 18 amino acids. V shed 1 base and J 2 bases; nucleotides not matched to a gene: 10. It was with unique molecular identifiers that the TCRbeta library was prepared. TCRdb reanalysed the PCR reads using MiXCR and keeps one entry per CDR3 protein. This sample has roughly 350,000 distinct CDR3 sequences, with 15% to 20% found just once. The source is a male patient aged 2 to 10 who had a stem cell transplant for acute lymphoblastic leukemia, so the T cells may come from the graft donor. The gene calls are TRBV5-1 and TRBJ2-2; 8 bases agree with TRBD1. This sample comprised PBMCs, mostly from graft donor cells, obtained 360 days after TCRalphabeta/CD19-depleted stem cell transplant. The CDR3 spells CASSLRQGAIINTGELFF. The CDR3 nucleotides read TGCGCCAGCAGCTTGAGGCAGGGGGCCATCATCAACACCGGGGAGCTGTTTTTT.